The 23 T cell receptor beta chains in this list originate from one sample, sequenced in a study of T cell responses to AZD1222 COVID-19 vaccine (dated by TCRdb to the early 2020s). The library was obtained by the immunoSEQ multiplex PCR assay. This is the immuneACCESS table as TCRdb keeps it, with only in-frame sequences that have V and J called. A part of the clones is gone; compared with another copy, unresolved V genes explain less than half, and the rest is unexplained. The sample has 200,000 to 250,000 clones on record, about 95% of them singletons. Over 1.5% of the sample is held by the ten biggest clonotypes. The sample's time point, from its label and the paper: about 28 days (+/-7) after the second vaccine dose. The treatment or condition tag for this specimen amounts to: meningococcal conjugate vaccine given as trial control. The input for sequencing was peripheral blood, taken 28 days after the second dose of the MenACWY control vaccine. Receptor source: an adult who received the MenACWY meningococcal vaccine as a control.

This clone was seen only a few times. The chain employs TRBV5-8 and TRBJ2-7, with 16 bases identical to TRBD2. Germline values: CDR1 SGHTS, CDR2 YDEGEE. V trimming: 4 bases; J trimming: 5 bases; junction bases outside the gene matches: 9. The CDR3 extends over 17 amino acids. CDR3 region: CASSNTGTSGGVNEQYF. CDR3 sequence (DNA): TGTGCCAGCAGCAATACCGGGACTAGCGGGGGGGTAAACGAGCAGTACTTC. Full variable domain (rest looked up from reference TRBV5-8 and TRBJ2-7): EAGVTQSPTHLIKTRGQQATLRCSPISGHTSVYWYQQALGLGLQFLLWYDEGEERNRGNFPPRFSGRQFPNYSSELNVNALELEDSALYLCASSNTGTSGGVNEQYFGPGTRLTVT.

The V gene is TRBV2, the J gene TRBJ1-2; TRBD1 aligns across 10 bases. V lost 5 bases and J lost 4; bases outside the gene matches: 13. Germline CDR1 SNHLY, CDR2 FYNNEI. This CDR3 comprises 17 residues. CDR3 sequence reads: CASSPGGTGATFYGYTF. The CDR3 nucleotides are TGTGCCAGCAGTCCAGGGGGGACAGGGGCTACTTTCTATGGCTACACCTTC. The whole variable domain, filled in from reference TRBV2 and TRBJ1-2, reads EPEVTQTPSHQVTQMGQEVILRCVPISNHLYFYWYRQILGQKVEFLVSFYNNEISEKSEIFDDQFSVERPDGSNFTLKIRSTKLEDSAMYFCASSPGGTGATFYGYTFGSGTRLTVV.

V is TRBV24-1 and J is TRBJ2-5; TRBD2 matches at 7 bases. Germline CDR1 reads KGHDR; CDR2 reads SFDVKD. CDR3 length equals 15 residues. J lost 4 bases, V lost 4 bases, and 8 bases had no gene match. As DNA, the CDR3 is TGTGCCACCAGTGACGCCGTGGGGGGGAGAGAGACCCAGTACTTC. This codes for CATSDAVGGRETQYF.

The chain recombines TRBV28 with TRBJ2-7, with D possibly being TRBD1 (6 bases). V lost 4 bases and J 0 bases, leaving 13 bases between the germline ends. CDR1 is MDHEN, CDR2 SYDVKM, per germline. CDR3 size: 15 residues. CDR3 loop: CASSSRQADSYEQYF. Here the CDR3 DNA reads TGTGCCAGCAGTTCGCGACAGGCGGACTCCTACGAGCAGTACTTC.

This clone was counted a single time. This rearrangement joins TRBV7-3 to TRBJ2-7; 9 bases fit TRBD1. Germline CDR1 and CDR2: SGHTA and FQGTGA. The CDR3 length is 15 residues. After removal of 4 bases from V and 4 bases from J, the junction contained 8 bases not matched to a gene. The CDR3 spells CASSYAGTGRYEQYF. The CDR3 nucleotides are TGTGCCAGCAGCTACGCCGGGACAGGGCGATACGAGCAGTACTTC.

This clone was seen a single time. The genes are TRBV7-8 and TRBJ1-1; the match to TRBD1 covers 9 bases. Trimming removed 6 bases from V and 0 bases from J; junction bases left unmatched: 5. Per germline, CDR1 SGHVS and CDR2 FQNEAQ. The CDR3 length is 15 residues. The CDR3 region is CASRADRGVNTEAFF. CDR3 nucleotide sequence: TGTGCCAGCAGAGCGGACAGGGGAGTGAACACTGAAGCTTTCTTT.

This chain uses TRBV6-7 with TRBJ2-7; D is ambiguous. TRBV6-7 is marked as an open reading frame, function uncertain. V dropped 4 bases and J dropped 3 bases, with 10 bases sitting between them. This CDR3 comprises 13 residues. CDR3 sequence reads: CASSCLQYYEQYF. Here the CDR3 DNA reads TGTGCCAGCAGTTGTCTACAGTACTACGAGCAGTACTTC.

The gene calls are TRBV5-8 and TRBJ2-2; possible D gene TRBD2, 7 bases. Germline CDR1 SGHTS, CDR2 YDEGEE. The CDR3 length is 15 residues. Between the trimmed V and J ends, which lost 2 bases and 4 bases, there was a span of 12 bases. The CDR3 is CASSFGGGFTGELFF. CDR3 in DNA: TGTGCCAGCAGCTTCGGCGGGGGCTTCACCGGGGAGCTGTTTTTT.

The rearrangement joins TRBV5-6 to TRBJ2-1; the D gene is possibly TRBD2 (5 bases). CDR1 and CDR2 (germline): SGHDT, YYEEEE. The CDR3 is 18 residues long. Trimming shortened V by 0 bases and J by 0 bases, and 16 bases separated the two germline ends. The CDR3 coding sequence is TGTGCCAGCAGCTTGGGGATTCGGGGAAATTCCTCCTACAATGAGCAGTTCTTC. This codes for CASSLGIRGNSSYNEQFF.

The rearrangement uses TRBV5-6 and TRBJ2-3; TRBD2 matches 7 bases. CDR3 length equals 17 residues. Per the germline V gene, CDR1 is SGHDT and CDR2 is YYEEEE. The J segment lost 5 bases and the V segment lost 4 bases, leaving 16 bases of the junction unmatched. In nucleotides, the CDR3 is TGTGCCAGCAGCCCGGAGCGGGACTCCCCCGCGAGAGATACGCAGTATTTT. It is translated as CASSPERDSPARDTQYF.

This chain joins TRBV14 and TRBJ2-1; 10 bases are shared with TRBD2. J was trimmed by 6 bases and V by 6 bases; bases with no gene match: 5. CDR1 and CDR2 (germline): SGHDN, FVKESK. This CDR3 region has 14 residues. CDR3 DNA: TGTGCCAGCAGTCGAGCGGGAGGGGGCAATGAGCAGTTCTTC. The encoded protein is CASSRAGGGNEQFF. Variable domain in full (rest from reference TRBV14 and TRBJ2-1): EAGVTQFPSHSVIEKGQTVTLRCDPISGHDNLYWYRRVMGKEIKFLLHFVKESKQDESGMPNNRFLAERTGGTYSTLKVQPAELEDSGVYFCASSRAGGGNEQFFGPGTRLTVL.

The gene calls are TRBV30 and TRBJ2-3; the match to TRBD2 covers 9 bases. The V segment lost 3 bases and the J segment 3 bases; nucleotides outside the gene matches: 4. Germline V lookup: CDR1 GTSNPN, CDR2 SVGIG (reference sequence). There are 14 residues in the CDR3. The CDR3 DNA follows: TGTGCCTGGAGGCGGGAGGGCCTGACAGATACGCAGTATTTT. Translating gives CAWRREGLTDTQYF. Variable domain in full (rest from reference TRBV30 and TRBJ2-3): SQTIHQWPATLVQPVGSPLSLECTVEGTSNPNLYWYRQAAGRGLQLLFYSVGIGQISSEVPQNLSASRPQDRQFILSSKKLLLSDSGFYLCAWRREGLTDTQYFGPGTRLTVL.

This clone occurred a few times. The V call is TRBV5-1, the J call TRBJ2-3; unclear D gene. CDR1 and CDR2 from the germline V gene are SGHRS and YFSETQ. V was cut by 3 bases and J by 6 bases, with 11 bases left in between. The CDR3 runs to 13 residues. In DNA, the CDR3 is TGCGCCAGCAGCTGGCCCTCTCCGGATACGCAGTATTTT. It is translated as CASSWPSPDTQYF.

The chain has TRBV28 and TRBJ2-2; D not certain. CDR3 size: 15 residues. From germline, CDR1 is MDHEN and CDR2 SYDVKM. V lost 2 bases and J 3 bases, leaving 10 bases between the germline ends. The CDR3 sequence: CASSLRSWYTGELFF. In DNA form, the CDR3 reads TGTGCCAGCAGTTTAAGGTCTTGGTACACCGGGGAGCTGTTTTTT.

V gene TRBV6-2 or TRBV6-3 combines with J gene TRBJ2-3, with D unclear. CDR3 length equals 13 residues. V gave up 2 bases and J gave up 5 bases, with 8 bases separating them. CDR1 is MNHEY, CDR2 SVGEGT, per germline. In DNA, the CDR3 is TGTGCCAGCAGTTACGGATACCAAGATACGCAGTATTTT. Its protein is CASSYGYQDTQYF.

This rearrangement joins TRBV2 to TRBJ2-6; TRBD1 or TRBD2 may be the D gene (5 bases each). Between the trimmed V and J ends, which lost 7 bases and 4 bases, there was a span of 8 bases. The CDR3 runs to 13 residues. Germline lookup yields CDR1 SNHLY and CDR2 FYNNEI. DNA of the CDR3: TGTGCCAGCAAGGGACCCGGGGCCAACGTCCTGACTTTC. Translation gives CASKGPGANVLTF.

V usage is TRBV5-4 and J usage is TRBJ2-5; tentative D call: TRBD2 (7 bases). With 0 bases removed from V and 2 bases from J, the gap between germline ends came to 14 bases. The V gene's germline CDR1 is SGHNT and CDR2 YYREEE (reference sequence). The CDR3 covers 16 residues. The CDR3 DNA follows: TGTGCCAGCAGCTTGGCGGGGGGCGCATCGCAAGAGACCCAGTACTTC. Translating gives CASSLAGGASQETQYF.

The chain recombines TRBV28 with TRBJ1-3, with 8 bases matching TRBD1. Trimming at V came to 6 bases and at J to 0 bases, leaving 4 bases not matched to a gene. This CDR3 has 15 amino acids. CDR1 and CDR2 from the germline V gene are MDHEN and SYDVKM. This CDR3 is CASRLDRGSGNTIYF. The CDR3 nucleotides are TGTGCCAGCAGGTTAGACAGGGGCTCTGGAAACACCATATATTTT.

The gene calls are TRBV5-6 and TRBJ2-7; unclear D gene. The CDR3 contains 13 residues. The germline V and J ends were trimmed by 2 bases and 5 bases, with 11 bases remaining between them. Germline CDR1 is SGHDT and CDR2 is YYEEEE. The CDR3 sequence: CASSFGQSNEQYF. CDR3 coding DNA: TGTGCCAGCAGCTTTGGGCAGTCTAACGAGCAGTACTTC. Based on the CDR3 plus reference TRBV5-6 and TRBJ2-7, the full variable domain is DAGVTQSPTHLIKTRGQQVTLRCSPKSGHDTVSWYQQALGQGPQFIFQYYEEEERQRGNFPDRFSGHQFPNYSSELNVNALLLGDSALYLCASSFGQSNEQYFGPGTRLTVT.

The chain links TRBV11-2 to TRBJ2-7; 7 nucleotides align to TRBD1. Germline values: CDR1 SGHAT, CDR2 FQNNGV. The CDR3 contains 15 residues. J was trimmed by 1 base and V by 3 bases; bases with no gene match: 6. The CDR3 protein is CASSLMQGVSYEQYF. The CDR3 nucleotides are TGTGCCAGCAGCTTGATGCAGGGGGTATCCTACGAGCAGTACTTC.

The chain combines TRBV6-4 with TRBJ2-3; 8 bases align to TRBD2. This CDR3 is 14 amino acids long. Germline CDR1 is MRHNA and CDR2 is SNTAGT. J gave up 4 bases and V 6 bases, and 6 bases lay outside the gene matches. CDR3 protein: CASSGSGSADTQYF. The CDR3 DNA follows: TGTGCCAGCAGCGGCAGCGGGAGTGCAGATACGCAGTATTTT.

The chain uses TRBV7-6 and TRBJ2-2; the D gene could be TRBD1 or TRBD2 (6 bases each). Germline CDR1 SGHVS, CDR2 FNYEAQ. This CDR3 region has 15 residues. Deletions cut 5 bases from V and 5 bases from J, with 15 bases between. The CDR3 coding sequence is TGTGCCAGCAGCCTAGGGGGACTTACGACCGGGGAGCTGTTTTTT. It translates to CASSLGGLTTGELFF. Filled out from reference TRBV7-6 and TRBJ2-2, the complete variable domain reads GAGVSQSPRYKVTKRGQDVALRCDPISGHVSLYWYRQALGQGPEFLTYFNYEAQQDKSGLPNDRFSAERPEGSISTLTIQRTEQRDSAMYRCASSLGGLTTGELFFGEGSRLTVL.

V and J are TRBV5-4 and TRBJ1-3; D unresolved. Trimming shortened V by 4 bases and J by 0 bases, and 11 bases separated the two germline ends. This CDR3 is 15 amino acids long. Germline-derived CDR1 and CDR2 are SGHNT and YYREEE (reference sequence). This chain's CDR3 is CASSISGGSGNTIYF. The DNA for the CDR3 is TGTGCCAGCAGCATTTCAGGTGGCTCTGGAAACACCATATATTTT. The full variable domain, with the rest looked up from reference TRBV5-4 and TRBJ1-3, is ETGVTQSPTHLIKTRGQQVTLRCSSQSGHNTVSWYQQALGQGPQFIFQYYREEENGRGNFPPRFSGLQFPNYSSELNVNALELDDSALYLCASSISGGSGNTIYFGEGSWLTVV.